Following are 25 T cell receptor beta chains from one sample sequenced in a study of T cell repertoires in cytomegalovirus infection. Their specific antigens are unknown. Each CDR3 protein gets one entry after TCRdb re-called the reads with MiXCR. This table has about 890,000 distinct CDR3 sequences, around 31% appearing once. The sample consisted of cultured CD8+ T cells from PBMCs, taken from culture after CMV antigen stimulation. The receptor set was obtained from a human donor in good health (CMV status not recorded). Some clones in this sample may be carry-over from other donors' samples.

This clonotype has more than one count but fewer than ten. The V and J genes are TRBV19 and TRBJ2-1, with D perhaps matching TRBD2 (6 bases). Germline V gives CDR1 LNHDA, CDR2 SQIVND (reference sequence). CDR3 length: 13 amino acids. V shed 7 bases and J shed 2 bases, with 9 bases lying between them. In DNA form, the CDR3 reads TGTGCCAGTAATCCGGGGGCCTACAATGAGCAGTTCTTC. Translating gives CASNPGAYNEQFF.

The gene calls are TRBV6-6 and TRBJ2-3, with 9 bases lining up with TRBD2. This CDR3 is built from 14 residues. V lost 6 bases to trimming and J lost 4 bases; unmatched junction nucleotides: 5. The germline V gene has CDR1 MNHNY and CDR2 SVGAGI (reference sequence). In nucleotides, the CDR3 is TGTGCCAGCAGCGAGCGGGGGGCCCCAGATACGCAGTATTTT. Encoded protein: CASSERGAPDTQYF.

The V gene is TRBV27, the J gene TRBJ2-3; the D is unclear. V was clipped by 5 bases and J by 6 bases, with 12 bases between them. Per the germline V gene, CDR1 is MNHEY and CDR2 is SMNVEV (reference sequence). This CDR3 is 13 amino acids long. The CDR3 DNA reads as TGTGCCAGCAGTGTAGGTGTTCTCGATACGCAGTATTTT. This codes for CASSVGVLDTQYF.

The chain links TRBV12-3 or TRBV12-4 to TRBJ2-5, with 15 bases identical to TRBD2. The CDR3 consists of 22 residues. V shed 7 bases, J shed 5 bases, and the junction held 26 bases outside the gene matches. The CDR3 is CASTSSESGTSGGYVRVETQYF. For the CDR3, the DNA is TGTGCCAGCACCTCCTCAGAGTCAGGGACTAGCGGGGGGTACGTCAGGGTGGAGACCCAGTACTTC.

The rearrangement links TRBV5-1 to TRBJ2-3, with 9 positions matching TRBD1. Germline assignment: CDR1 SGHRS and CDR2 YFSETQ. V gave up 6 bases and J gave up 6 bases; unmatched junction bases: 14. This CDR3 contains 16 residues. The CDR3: CASTPGQGFPFDTQYF. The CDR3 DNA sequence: TGCGCCAGCACTCCGGGACAGGGATTCCCCTTTGATACGCAGTATTTT.

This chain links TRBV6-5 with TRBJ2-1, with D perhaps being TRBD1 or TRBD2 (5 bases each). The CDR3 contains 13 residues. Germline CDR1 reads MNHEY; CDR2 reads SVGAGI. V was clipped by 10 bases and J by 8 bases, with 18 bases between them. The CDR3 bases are TGTGCCATAGACGGGGCTAGCTGCGATGAGCAGTTCTTC. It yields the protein CAIDGASCDEQFF.

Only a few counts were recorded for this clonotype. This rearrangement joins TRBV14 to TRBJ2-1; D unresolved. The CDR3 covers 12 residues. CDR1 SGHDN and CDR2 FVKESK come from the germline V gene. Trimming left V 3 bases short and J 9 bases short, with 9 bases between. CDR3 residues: CASSQTRREQFF. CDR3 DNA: TGTGCCAGCAGCCAGACGAGGCGTGAGCAGTTCTTC.

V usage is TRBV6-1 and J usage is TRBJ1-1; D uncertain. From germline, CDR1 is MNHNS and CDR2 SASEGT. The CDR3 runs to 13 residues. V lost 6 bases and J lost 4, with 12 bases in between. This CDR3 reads CASSAEGGTEAFF. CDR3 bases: TGTGCCAGCAGCGCCGAGGGAGGCACTGAAGCTTTCTTT.

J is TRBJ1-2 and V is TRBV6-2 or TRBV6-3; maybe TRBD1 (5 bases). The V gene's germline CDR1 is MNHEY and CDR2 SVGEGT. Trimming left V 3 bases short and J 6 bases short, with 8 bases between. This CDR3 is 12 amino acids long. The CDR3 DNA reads TGTGCCAGCAGTTATCCAGGGCATGGCTACACCTTC. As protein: CASSYPGHGYTF.

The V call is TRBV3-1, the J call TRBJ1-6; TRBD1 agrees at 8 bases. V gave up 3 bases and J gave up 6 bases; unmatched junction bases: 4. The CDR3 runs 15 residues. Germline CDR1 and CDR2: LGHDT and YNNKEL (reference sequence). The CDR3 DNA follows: TGTGCCAGCAGCCATGAGGACAGGGCTAATTCACCCCTCCACTTT. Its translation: CASSHEDRANSPLHF.

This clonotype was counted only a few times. In DNA, the CDR3 is TGTGCCAGCAGCCGGGACAGGGGGAGAGGCACAGATACGCAGTATTTT. Translated: CASSRDRGRGTDTQYF. The chain uses TRBV6-5 and TRBJ2-3; 11 nucleotides align to TRBD1. Germline loops: CDR1 MNHEY, CDR2 SVGAGI. V dropped 6 bases and J dropped 1; count of bases not matched to a gene: 6. CDR3 size: 16 residues.

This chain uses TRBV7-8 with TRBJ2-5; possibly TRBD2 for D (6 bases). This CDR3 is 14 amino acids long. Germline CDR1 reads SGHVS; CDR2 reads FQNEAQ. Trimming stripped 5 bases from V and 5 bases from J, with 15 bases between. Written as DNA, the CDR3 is TGTGCCAGCAGCCCCCGGACTATTGGGGAGACCCAGTACTTC. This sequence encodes CASSPRTIGETQYF.

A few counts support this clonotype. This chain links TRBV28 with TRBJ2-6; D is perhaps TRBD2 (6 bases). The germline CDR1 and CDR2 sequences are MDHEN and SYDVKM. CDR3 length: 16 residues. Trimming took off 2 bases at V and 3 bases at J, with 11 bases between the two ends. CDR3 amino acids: CASSLGGEVGANVLTF. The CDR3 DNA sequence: TGTGCCAGCAGTTTAGGCGGGGAGGTTGGGGCCAACGTCCTGACTTTC.

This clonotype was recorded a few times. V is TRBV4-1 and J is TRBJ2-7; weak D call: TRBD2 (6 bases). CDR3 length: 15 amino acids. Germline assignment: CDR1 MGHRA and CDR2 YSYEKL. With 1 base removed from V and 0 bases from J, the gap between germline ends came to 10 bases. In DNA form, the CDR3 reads TGCGCCAGCAGCCAAGGCGGGGAACTCTCCTACGAGCAGTACTTC. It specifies CASSQGGELSYEQYF.

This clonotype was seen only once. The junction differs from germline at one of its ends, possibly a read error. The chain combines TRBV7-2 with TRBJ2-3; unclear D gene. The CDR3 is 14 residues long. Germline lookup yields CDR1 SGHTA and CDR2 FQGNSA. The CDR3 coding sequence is TGTGCCAACAGCTTGACCGGCCCCACAGATACGCAGTATTTT. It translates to CANSLTGPTDTQYF.

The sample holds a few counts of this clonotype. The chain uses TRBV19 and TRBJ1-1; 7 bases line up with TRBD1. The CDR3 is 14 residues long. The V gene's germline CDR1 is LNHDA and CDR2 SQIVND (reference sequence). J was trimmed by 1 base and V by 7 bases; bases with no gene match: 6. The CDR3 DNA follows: TGTGCCAGTAAGGCAGGGGGACCGAACACTGAAGCTTTCTTT. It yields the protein CASKAGGPNTEAFF.

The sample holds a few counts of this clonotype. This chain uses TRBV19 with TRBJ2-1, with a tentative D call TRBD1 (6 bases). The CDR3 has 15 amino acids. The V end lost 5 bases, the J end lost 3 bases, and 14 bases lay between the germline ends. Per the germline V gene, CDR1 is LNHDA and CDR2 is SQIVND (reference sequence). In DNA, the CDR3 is TGTGCCAGTAGTGGCCACGCAGGGGACTACAATGAGCAGTTCTTC. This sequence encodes CASSGHAGDYNEQFF.

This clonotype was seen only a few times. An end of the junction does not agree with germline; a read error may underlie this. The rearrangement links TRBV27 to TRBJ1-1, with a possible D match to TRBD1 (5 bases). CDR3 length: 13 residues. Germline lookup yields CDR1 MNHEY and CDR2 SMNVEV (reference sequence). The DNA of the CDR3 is TGTGCCAGCAGCTTATCGGGACGCACTGAAGCTTTCTTT. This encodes CASSLSGRTEAFF.

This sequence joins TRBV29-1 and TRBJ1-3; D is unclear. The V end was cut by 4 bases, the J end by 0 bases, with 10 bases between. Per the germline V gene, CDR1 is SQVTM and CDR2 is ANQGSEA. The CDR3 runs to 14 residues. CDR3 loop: CSVGLGNSGNTIYF. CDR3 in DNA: TGCAGCGTTGGCTTGGGAAACTCTGGAAACACCATATATTTT.

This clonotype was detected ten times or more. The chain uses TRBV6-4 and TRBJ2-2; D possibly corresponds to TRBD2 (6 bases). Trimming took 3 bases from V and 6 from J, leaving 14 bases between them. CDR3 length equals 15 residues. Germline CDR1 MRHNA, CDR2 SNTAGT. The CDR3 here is CASSESGGGAGELFF. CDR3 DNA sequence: TGTGCCAGCAGTGAATCTGGGGGAGGAGCCGGGGAGCTGTTTTTT.

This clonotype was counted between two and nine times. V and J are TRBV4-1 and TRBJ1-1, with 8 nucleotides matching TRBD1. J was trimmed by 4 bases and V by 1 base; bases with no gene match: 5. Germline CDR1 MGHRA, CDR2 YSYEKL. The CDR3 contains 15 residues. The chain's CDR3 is CASSQVPGGITEAFF. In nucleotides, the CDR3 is TGCGCCAGCAGCCAAGTACCAGGGGGCATCACTGAAGCTTTCTTT.

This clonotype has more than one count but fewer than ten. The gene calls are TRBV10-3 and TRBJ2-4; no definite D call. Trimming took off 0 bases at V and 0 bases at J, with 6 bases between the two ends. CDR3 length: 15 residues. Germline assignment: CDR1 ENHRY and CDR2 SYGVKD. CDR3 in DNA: TGTGCCATCAGTGAGTCTACCTTAGCCAAAAACATTCAGTACTTC. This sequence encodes CAISESTLAKNIQYF.

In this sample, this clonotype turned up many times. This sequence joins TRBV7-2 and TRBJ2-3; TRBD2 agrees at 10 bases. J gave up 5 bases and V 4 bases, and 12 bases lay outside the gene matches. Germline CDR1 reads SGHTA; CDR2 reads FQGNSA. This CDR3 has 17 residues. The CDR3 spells CASSSRGSGGRLDTQYF. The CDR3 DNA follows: TGTGCCAGCAGCTCAAGGGGTAGCGGGGGGAGGTTAGATACGCAGTATTTT.

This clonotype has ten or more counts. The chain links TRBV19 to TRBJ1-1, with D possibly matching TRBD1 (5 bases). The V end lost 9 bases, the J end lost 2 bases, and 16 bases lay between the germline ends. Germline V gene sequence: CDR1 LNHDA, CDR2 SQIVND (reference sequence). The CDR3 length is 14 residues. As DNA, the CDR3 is TGTGCCAGCAGCTACGGGGGAATAAACACTGAAGCTTTCTTT. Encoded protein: CASSYGGINTEAFF.

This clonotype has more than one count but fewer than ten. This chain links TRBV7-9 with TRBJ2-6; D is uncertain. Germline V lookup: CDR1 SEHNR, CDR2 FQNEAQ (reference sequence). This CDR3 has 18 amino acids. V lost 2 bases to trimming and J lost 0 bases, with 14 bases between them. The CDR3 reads CASSLPLRVYSGANVLTF. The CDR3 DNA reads TGTGCCAGCAGCTTACCCCTTAGGGTATACTCTGGGGCCAACGTCCTGACTTTC.